Presented here are 21 T cell receptor beta chains from one specimen sequenced in a study of blood T cell repertoires in COVID-19. Produced via immunoSEQ multiplex PCR; TCRdb's table is partial and in-frame only. The sample has about 81,000 clones; 91% are singletons. The sequencing sample was made of peripheral blood. The receptors here all came from a woman in her forties or fifties in a cohort sampled during active COVID-19.

The CDR3 region has the DNA TGTGCCAGCAGCGTAGGTCAGGGCCTCTCCTACGAGCAGTACTTC. It translates to CASSVGQGLSYEQYF. J is TRBJ2-7 and V is TRBV9; tentative D call: TRBD1 (5 bases). This CDR3 is built from 15 residues. Germline assignment: CDR1 SGDLS and CDR2 YYNGEE. Trimming removed 0 bases at V and 0 bases at J, with 10 bases between.

The rearrangement links TRBV4-1 to TRBJ1-5; 7 bases map to TRBD1. The CDR3 is 17 residues long. V dropped 4 bases and J dropped 0; count of bases not matched to a gene: 9. Germline assignment: CDR1 MGHRA and CDR2 YSYEKL. The CDR3 DNA reads as TGCGCCAGCAGCCTGGAGGGGGCCTTATATAGCAATCAGCCCCAGCATTTT. It encodes CASSLEGALYSNQPQHF.

The chain couples TRBV5-1 to TRBJ1-4; D gene uncertain. Looked up from germline, CDR1 is SGHRS and CDR2 is YFSETQ. CDR3 length: 14 residues. The V and J ends lost 6 bases and 5 bases respectively, with 14 bases between them. CDR3 DNA sequence: TGCGCCAGCACCCCCGAGCGACCAAATGAAAAACTGTTTTTT. Translating gives CASTPERPNEKLFF.

The chain combines TRBV5-1 with TRBJ2-3; 7 positions match TRBD1. There are 17 residues in the CDR3. Germline V CDR1 and CDR2: SGHRS, YFSETQ. Trimming took 1 base from V and 2 from J; bases not matched to a gene: 10. This CDR3 is CASSLRAPGGSTDTQYF. DNA of the CDR3: TGCGCCAGCAGCTTGCGAGCCCCAGGGGGTTCCACAGATACGCAGTATTTT. Filled out from reference TRBV5-1 and TRBJ2-3, the complete variable domain reads KAGVTQTPRYLIKTRGQQVTLSCSPISGHRSVSWYQQTPGQGLQFLFEYFSETQRNKGNFPGRFSGRQFSNSRSEMNVSTLELGDSALYLCASSLRAPGGSTDTQYFGPGTRLTVL.

The chain uses TRBV11-2 and TRBJ2-4, with D perhaps TRBD1 (5 bases). Per germline, CDR1 SGHAT and CDR2 FQNNGV. The CDR3 spans 16 residues. V lost 5 bases and J lost 0, with 14 bases in between. The CDR3 bases are TGTGCCAGCAGCCCCGACAGCCGAATAGCCAAAAACATTCAGTACTTC. Protein: CASSPDSRIAKNIQYF.

On this clone itself: The same CDR3 also results from other DNA sequences found in this sample. The V and J genes are TRBV5-1 and TRBJ1-1, with D unresolved. Looked up from germline, CDR1 is SGHRS and CDR2 is YFSETQ. Trimming left V 0 bases short and J 0 bases short, with 3 bases between. This CDR3 spans 13 amino acids. The CDR3 region has the DNA TGCGCCAGCAGCTTGGACATGAACACTGAAGCTTTCTTT. Translation: CASSLDMNTEAFF.

The rearrangement uses TRBV10-3 and TRBJ2-5, with TRBD2 matching 7 bases. Germline V gene data show CDR1 as ENHRY and CDR2 as SYGVKD. V gave up 3 bases and J gave up 3 bases; unmatched junction bases: 7. CDR3 size: 15 residues. The DNA for the CDR3 is TGTGCCATCAGTGACACCCCGGGGGGAGAAGAGACCCAGTACTTC. Protein: CAISDTPGGEETQYF.

Concerning this clone: The same CDR3 can be traced to other DNA sequences in this sample. The chain couples TRBV12-3 or TRBV12-4 to TRBJ1-2; 8 bases fit TRBD1. After removal of 6 bases from V and 4 bases from J, the junction contained 4 bases not matched to a gene. The CDR3 has 13 amino acids. The CDR3: CASSQDRGYGYTF. The DNA for the CDR3 is TGTGCCAGCAGCCAAGACAGGGGCTATGGCTACACCTTC.

V gene TRBV4-1 combines with J gene TRBJ1-1; the match to TRBD1 covers 9 bases. Trimming removed 1 base from V and 10 bases from J; junction bases left unmatched: 4. Germline assignment: CDR1 MGHRA and CDR2 YSYEKL. The CDR3 is 13 amino acids. The CDR3 nucleotides read TGCGCCAGCAGCCAAGTTAGGGACAGGGTAGCTTTCTTT. Its protein product is CASSQVRDRVAFF.

The V call is TRBV20-1, the J call TRBJ2-1; no firm D call. Germline lookup yields CDR1 DFQATT and CDR2 SNEGSKA (reference sequence). With 0 bases removed from V and 13 bases from J, the gap between germline ends came to 10 bases. This CDR3 has 11 amino acids. The CDR3 bases are TGCAGTGCTAGAGAAACTACCGTTCAGTTCTTC. Translating gives CSARETTVQFF.

This chain links TRBV6-6 with TRBJ2-4; 10 bases align to TRBD2. Unmatched junction bases numbered 5, after V lost 7 bases and J lost 8 bases. CDR1 is MNHNY and CDR2 is SVGAGI in the germline V gene (reference sequence). This CDR3 comprises 13 residues. This chain's CDR3 is CASKTGTSDIQYF. In nucleotides, the CDR3 is TGTGCCAGCAAAACCGGGACTAGCGACATTCAGTACTTC.

V usage is TRBV21-1 and J usage is TRBJ2-7; the table's D call, TRBD1, has no DNA check behind it. TRBV21-1 is an annotated pseudogene. This CDR3 region has 16 residues. The CDR3 is CARDRGGIRVCYEQYF. In nucleotides, the CDR3 is TGTGCCAGGGACAGGGGGGGGATCAGGGTCTGTTACGAGCAGTACTTC.

The chain couples TRBV12-3 or TRBV12-4 to TRBJ2-7, with 8 bases that match TRBD1. CDR3 length equals 13 residues. V shed 6 bases and J 2 bases; nucleotides not matched to a gene: 3. CDR3 sequence: CASRLQGAYEQYF. CDR3 DNA: TGTGCCAGCAGGCTACAGGGGGCCTACGAGCAGTACTTC.

In the case of this clone: Other DNA sequences in this sample translate to the same CDR3. CDR3 in amino acids: CASSVDGGAYNEQFF. In nucleotides, the CDR3 is TGTGCCAGCAGCGTAGACGGCGGAGCCTACAATGAGCAGTTCTTC. The chain uses TRBV9 and TRBJ2-1; D is unresolved. Germline CDR1 and CDR2: SGDLS and YYNGEE. V was trimmed by 0 bases and J by 2 bases, leaving 9 bases between them. This CDR3 comprises 15 residues.

This sequence joins TRBV10-3 and TRBJ2-1; TRBD2 might be the D (5 bases). The CDR3 loop spans 14 amino acids. Between the trimmed V and J ends, which lost 3 bases and 6 bases, there was a span of 12 bases. Germline V lookup: CDR1 ENHRY, CDR2 SYGVKD. For the CDR3, the DNA is TGTGCCATCAGTGAAAGTGACTATATCAATGAGCAGTTCTTC. Translation: CAISESDYINEQFF.

The V gene is TRBV6-1, the J gene TRBJ1-6; D gene uncertain. CDR3 length: 13 amino acids. The germline V and J ends were trimmed by 3 bases and 6 bases, with 6 bases remaining between them. From germline, CDR1 is MNHNS and CDR2 SASEGT. As DNA, the CDR3 is TGTGCCAGCAGTGATCTCGGTAATTCACCCCTCCACTTT. It encodes CASSDLGNSPLHF.

This rearrangement joins TRBV20-1 to TRBJ1-1; D might be TRBD1 (6 bases). Deletions cut 3 bases from V and 5 bases from J, with 10 bases between. This CDR3 is built from 12 residues. Germline loops: CDR1 DFQATT, CDR2 SNEGSKA (reference sequence). CDR3 coding DNA: TGCAGTGCTAGTTCCCAGGGGACTGAAGCTTTCTTT. Encoded protein: CSASSQGTEAFF.

This sequence joins TRBV6-5 and TRBJ1-4; D not certain. CDR1 is MNHEY and CDR2 is SVGAGI in the germline V gene. The V end lost 0 bases, the J end lost 8 bases, and 10 bases lay between the germline ends. The CDR3 is made up of 14 amino acids. The CDR3 spells CASSYSPSGEKLFF. CDR3 nucleotides: TGTGCCAGCAGTTACTCCCCCTCGGGGGAAAAACTGTTTTTT.

The chain joins TRBV2 to TRBJ2-3; 8 bases are shared with TRBD1. CDR1 is SNHLY and CDR2 is FYNNEI in the germline V gene. The CDR3 has 13 amino acids. After removal of 6 bases from V and 5 bases from J, the junction contained 4 bases not matched to a gene. CDR3 DNA sequence: TGTGCCAGCAGCGGGACAGGCCTAGATACGCAGTATTTT. Translation gives CASSGTGLDTQYF.

The genes are TRBV18 and TRBJ2-2, with D possibly TRBD2 on 6 matching bases. V was trimmed by 1 base and J by 7 bases, leaving 16 bases between them. The CDR3 is 16 amino acids. Germline assignment: CDR1 KGHSH and CDR2 LQKENI. The chain's CDR3 is CASSPLAGSGYGELFF. The CDR3 DNA follows: TGTGCCAGCTCACCACTTGCGGGGTCCGGGTACGGGGAGCTGTTTTTT.

This rearrangement joins TRBV29-1 to TRBJ2-2, with a possible D match to TRBD1 (6 bases). This CDR3 is built from 13 residues. V lost 6 bases and J 1 base, leaving 9 bases between the germline ends. Looked up from germline, CDR1 is SQVTM and CDR2 is ANQGSEA. The CDR3 DNA follows: TGCAGCGTCTCGGGACAGAACACCGGGGAGCTGTTTTTT. Amino acid sequence: CSVSGQNTGELFF.